The clone carrying this TCR beta chain was seen once. This CDR3 contains 17 residues. Germline V gene data show CDR1 as WSHSY and CDR2 as SAAADI. J was trimmed by 4 bases and V by 4 bases; bases with no gene match: 10. This entry belongs to a study of blood T cell repertoires in COVID-19. Here immunoSEQ multiplex PCR was the method, and the copy in TCRdb shows in-frame clones only, minus some. Here the sample spans some 180,000 clones, around 82% being singletons. The receptor was derived from a woman in her 70s who had recovered from COVID-19. The gene calls are TRBV10-2 and TRBJ2-1, with 10 nucleotides matching TRBD2. What was sequenced was peripheral blood. CDR3 residues: CASSAPLAGGSYNEQFF. The CDR3 DNA reads TGCGCCAGCAGTGCTCCCTTAGCGGGGGGCTCATACAATGAGCAGTTCTTC.